What follows describes a single TCR beta chain. The target antigen is unknown. The CDR3 loop spans 16 amino acids. Germline CDR1 reads SGHRS; CDR2 reads YFSETQ. This sample stems from a study of post-analysis software for immune sequencing data. Study at large: Disease trajectories encompassed relapsing-remitting, secondary progressive and progressive-relapsing multiple sclerosis. Overall study findings and caveats: Compared with controls, patients had more of 4 to 6 TRBV segments, including TRBV5-6, TRBV5-1 and TRBV20-1. Versus controls, multiple sclerosis patients showed significantly lower diversity (normalized Chao1).

cDNA libraries for TCR beta contained unique molecular identifiers. MiXCR, run by TCRdb on the PCR reads, gives a single entry per CDR3 protein. The sample yields hundreds of thousands of distinct CDR3 sequences, around 60% seen once. The chain joins TRBV5-1 to TRBJ2-1; TRBD1 is a possible D gene (5 bases). The J call is in doubt because the DNA end fits TRBJ2-7 better. This sequence originates from a girl aged 2-15 years with multiple sclerosis. The sequenced material came from blood. CDR3 sequence reads: CASSLGQPSSYNEQYF. CDR3 in DNA: TGCGCCAGCAGCTTGGGACAGCCGAGCTCCTACAATGAGCAGTACTTC.